This T cell receptor (beta chain) came from a study of blood T cell repertoires in COVID-19. Across the study: Researchers got acute and convalescent COVID-19 samples from the United States, Italy and Spain. T cells, B-cell-depleted T cells, or PBMCs provided the cDNA or gDNA that served as material.

Germline V lookup: CDR1 SGHVS, CDR2 FQNEAQ. V gave up 1 base and J gave up 7 bases; unmatched junction bases: 6. The CDR3 contains 16 residues. This clone was seen more than once but under ten times. As originally analysed: The authors estimated nucleated cell counts from reference gene primer amplification. Profiling relied on immunoSEQ multiplex PCR, and the TCRdb table lists in-frame clones only, not all of them. V and J calls and clone size come straight from that table; D and trimming were deduced from the DNA. The profile shows 240,000 or so clones, 88% of them singletons. What was sequenced was peripheral blood. V usage is TRBV7-8 and J usage is TRBJ2-2, with 10 bases identical to TRBD2. The receptor's source is a woman between 40 and 55 years old who had recovered from COVID-19. The DNA for the CDR3 is TGTGCCAGCAGCTTAGGGCTAGCGGGAGTCGGCGGGGAGCTGTTTTTT. Translated: CASSLGLAGVGGELFF.